This TCR beta chain was captured by sequencing in a study of T cell repertoires in cytomegalovirus infection. Study overall: As its CMV epitopes, the study selected recently identified HLA-C-restricted and well-studied HLA-B-restricted targets. Public signatures in TCR beta pointed to CMV infection and matching HLA type. Whole-study findings and limits: Identification of carriers of CMV plus the relevant HLA was performed using cumulative public TCR beta family frequency.

TCRdb redid the calling of the reads with MiXCR, one entry per CDR3 protein. The sample comprises around 900,000 distinct CDR3 sequences, roughly 30% of which are singletons, and over 13% rests with the top ten. A remark on this clonotype: The antigen is not known.

The sequenced sample was cultured CD8+ T cells from PBMCs, obtained from culture after CMV antigen stimulation. The TCR comes from a human donor in good health (CMV status not recorded). Some clones in this sample may be carry-over from other donors' samples.

In nucleotides, the CDR3 is TGTGCCAGTAGTACCTATACCCAATTCACAGATACGCAGTATTTT. Its protein product is CASSTYTQFTDTQYF. The chain links TRBV19 to TRBJ2-3; D unclear. Germline CDR1 and CDR2: LNHDA and SQIVND (reference sequence). Trimming cost V 4 bases and J 2 bases, with 13 bases left between them. The CDR3 is 15 residues long. Combining the CDR3 with reference TRBV19 and TRBJ2-3 gives the whole variable domain DGGITQSPKYLFRKEGQNVTLSCEQNLNHDAMYWYRQDPGQGLRLIYYSQIVNDFQKGDIAEGYSVSREKKESFPLTVTSAQKNPTAFYLCASSTYTQFTDTQYFGPGTRLTVL.